Shown below are 2 T cell receptor beta chains from a single sample sequenced in a study of T cells in Graves' hyperthyroidism and ophthalmopathy. Amplification of TCR beta CDR3 regions used RNA as the template. The HTBI primer set drove a first-round RT-PCR of the TCR CDR3. TCRdb redid the calling of the multiplex PCR reads with MiXCR, one entry per CDR3 protein. Altogether approximately 570,000 distinct CDR3 sequences are present, approximately 20% being singletons, with the ten largest covering roughly 50%. Sequencing was done on a sample of blood. These TCRs come from a middle-aged man with Graves' ophthalmopathy.

The chain is built from TRBV5-1 and TRBJ2-7; no clear D. The V end was cut by 0 bases, the J end by 0 bases, with 10 bases between. This CDR3 region has 15 residues. Germline CDR1 and CDR2: SGHRS and YFSETQ. The CDR3 reads CASSLGALSSYEQYF. The DNA of the CDR3 is TGCGCCAGCAGCTTGGGCGCTCTCAGCTCCTACGAGCAGTACTTC. Variable domain in full (rest from reference TRBV5-1 and TRBJ2-7): KAGVTQTPRYLIKTRGQQVTLSCSPISGHRSVSWYQQTPGQGLQFLFEYFSETQRNKGNFPGRFSGRQFSNSRSEMNVSTLELGDSALYLCASSLGALSSYEQYFGPGTRLTVT.

The chain couples TRBV5-1 to TRBJ1-1, with D perhaps matching TRBD1 (6 bases). Per the germline V gene, CDR1 is SGHRS and CDR2 is YFSETQ. V lost 6 bases and J 3 bases, leaving 12 bases between the germline ends. There are 13 residues in the CDR3. CDR3 region: CASKQGFDTEAFF. The DNA for the CDR3 is TGCGCCAGCAAACAGGGTTTTGACACTGAAGCTTTCTTT. The full variable domain, in which reference TRBV5-1 and TRBJ1-1 provide the parts outside the CDR3, is KAGVTQTPRYLIKTRGQQVTLSCSPISGHRSVSWYQQTPGQGLQFLFEYFSETQRNKGNFPGRFSGRQFSNSRSEMNVSTLELGDSALYLCASKQGFDTEAFFGQGTRLTVV.